This T cell receptor beta chain was profiled in a study of T cell responses to AZD1222 COVID-19 vaccine. Overall study: Pooling covered second doses at about 4 or about 12 weeks.

As regards this clone: Its antigen remains unknown.

V lost 0 bases, J lost 0 bases, and 5 bases lay in between. The CDR3 is made up of 14 amino acids. Germline V gene lookup returns CDR1 LGHDT and CDR2 YNNKEL (reference sequence). This table comes from immunoSEQ multiplex PCR, and its TCRdb copy is limited to in-frame clones, with some not included. The repertoire holds about 160,000 clones, around nine tenths seen once, with around 5.9% in the top ten. Study observations and caveats: Donors were chiefly white British, with a greater number of females, and clonal diversity was perhaps underestimated. Spike-wide vaccine-associated CD4 TCRs dominated at 160-218 and 743-854.

The genes are TRBV3-1 (or the pseudogene TRBV3-2) and TRBJ1-1; no clear D gene. This material consisted of peripheral blood, taken on day 0 of AZD1222 vaccination. This receptor was taken from an adult in good health. CDR3 protein: CASSQEHMNTEAFF. In nucleotides, the CDR3 is TGTGCCAGCAGCCAAGAACATATGAACACTGAAGCTTTCTTT.